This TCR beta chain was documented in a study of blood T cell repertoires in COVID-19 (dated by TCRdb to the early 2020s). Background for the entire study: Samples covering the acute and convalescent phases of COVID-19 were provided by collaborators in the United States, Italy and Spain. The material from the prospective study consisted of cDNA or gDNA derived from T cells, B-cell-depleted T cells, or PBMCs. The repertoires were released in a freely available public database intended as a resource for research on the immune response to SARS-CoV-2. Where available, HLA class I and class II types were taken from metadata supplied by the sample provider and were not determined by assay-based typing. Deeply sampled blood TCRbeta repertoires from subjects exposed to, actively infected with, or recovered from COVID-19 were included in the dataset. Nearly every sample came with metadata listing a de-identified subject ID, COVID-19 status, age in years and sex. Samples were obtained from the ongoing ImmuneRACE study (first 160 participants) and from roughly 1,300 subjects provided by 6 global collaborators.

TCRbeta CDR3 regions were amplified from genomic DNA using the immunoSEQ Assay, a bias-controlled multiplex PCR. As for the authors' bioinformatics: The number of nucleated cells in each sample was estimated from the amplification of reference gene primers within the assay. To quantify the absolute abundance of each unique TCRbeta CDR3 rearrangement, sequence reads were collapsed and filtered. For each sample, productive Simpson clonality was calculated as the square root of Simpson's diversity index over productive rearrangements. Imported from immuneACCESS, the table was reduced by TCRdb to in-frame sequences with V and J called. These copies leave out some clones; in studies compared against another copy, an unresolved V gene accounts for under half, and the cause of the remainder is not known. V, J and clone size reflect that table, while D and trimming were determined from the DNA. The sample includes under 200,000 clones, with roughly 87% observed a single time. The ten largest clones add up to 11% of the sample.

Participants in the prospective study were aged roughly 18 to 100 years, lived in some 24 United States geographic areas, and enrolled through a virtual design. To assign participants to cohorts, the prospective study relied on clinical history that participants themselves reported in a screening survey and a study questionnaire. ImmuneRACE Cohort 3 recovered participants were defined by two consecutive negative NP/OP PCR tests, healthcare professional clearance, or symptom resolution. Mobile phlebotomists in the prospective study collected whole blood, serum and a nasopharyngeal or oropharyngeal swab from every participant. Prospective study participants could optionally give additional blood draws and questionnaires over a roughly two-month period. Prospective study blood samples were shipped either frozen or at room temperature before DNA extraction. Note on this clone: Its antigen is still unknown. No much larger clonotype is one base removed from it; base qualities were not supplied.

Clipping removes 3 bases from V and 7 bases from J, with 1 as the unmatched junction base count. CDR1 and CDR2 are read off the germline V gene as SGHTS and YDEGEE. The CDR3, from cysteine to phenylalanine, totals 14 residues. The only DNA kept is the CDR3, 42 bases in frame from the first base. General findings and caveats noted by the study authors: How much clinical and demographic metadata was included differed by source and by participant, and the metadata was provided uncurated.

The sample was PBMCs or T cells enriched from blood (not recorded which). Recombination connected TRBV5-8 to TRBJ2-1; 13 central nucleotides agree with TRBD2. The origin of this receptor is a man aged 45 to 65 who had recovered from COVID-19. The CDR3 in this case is CASSWTSGRNEQFF. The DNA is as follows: TGTGCCAGCAGCTGGACTAGCGGGAGAAATGAGCAGTTCTTC.